The rows below give T cell receptor beta chains drawn from one sample of a study of cytomegalovirus exposure and HLA in healthy donors. TCRdb keeps only in-frame clones here, not all; method: immunoSEQ multiplex PCR. The sample has roughly 220,000 clones, approximately 79% seen once. What was sequenced was PBMCs. These receptor sequences come from a man in his forties or fifties in good health and CMV-seronegative. Each CDR3 is given with its conserved first and last residue. Each record gives: V gene, clone size, J gene, D gene, CDR3 protein, CDR3 DNA. The D gene is left open where the match is weak. Some rows mark clone size as missing; the rest say once, few, many or name a class of expanded clone.

>TRBV7-9|.|TRBJ2-1|.
CASSQDAGNEQFF
TGTGCCAGCAGCCAAGACGCGGGCAATGAGCAGTTCTTC
>TRBV19|.|TRBJ1-1|.
CASSFSSTEAFF
TGTGCCAGTAGTTTCAGTTCCACTGAAGCTTTCTTT
>TRBV7-6|.|TRBJ1-3|TRBD1
CASSFDRVEDTIYF
TGTGCCAGCAGTTTCGACAGGGTGGAAGACACCATATATTTT
>TRBV4-1|.|TRBJ1-2|.
CASSQDWGGAGYGYTF
TGCGCCAGCAGCCAAGACTGGGGGGGCGCTGGCTATGGCTACACCTTC
>TRBV2|many|TRBJ2-7|.
CASTFQEDEQYF
TGTGCCAGCACCTTCCAAGAGGACGAGCAGTACTTC
>TRBV5-1|.|TRBJ2-6|TRBD1
CASSQQGSGANVLTF
TGCGCCAGCAGCCAACAGGGGTCTGGGGCCAACGTCCTGACTTTC
>TRBV29-1|.|TRBJ1-3|.
CSVGRALGNTIYF
TGCAGCGTTGGCAGGGCTCTAGGAAACACCATATATTTT
>TRBV7-8|.|TRBJ2-7|.
CASQVTGGEAYEQYF
TGTGCCAGCCAGGTCACCGGCGGGGAGGCGTACGAGCAGTACTTC
>TRBV6-1|.|TRBJ2-1|.
CASEQGSYNEQFF
TGTGCCAGTGAACAGGGCTCCTACAATGAGCAGTTCTTC
>TRBV5-1|.|TRBJ2-2|TRBD1
CASSDGQGHTGELFF
TGCGCCAGCAGTGATGGACAGGGGCACACCGGGGAGCTGTTTTTT
>TRBV15|.|TRBJ2-2|.
CATRGGGVNTGELFF
TGTGCCACCAGAGGAGGGGGCGTGAACACCGGGGAGCTGTTTTTT
>TRBV7-8|.|TRBJ2-1|TRBD2
CASSSRLASGRNGEQFF
TGTGCCAGCAGCTCCAGGCTGGCTAGCGGGAGAAATGGTGAGCAGTTCTTC
>TRBV2|.|TRBJ1-1|.
CASSDGRGVGTEAFF
TGTGCCAGCAGTGATGGGAGGGGTGTGGGCACTGAAGCTTTCTTT
>TRBV28|.|TRBJ2-2|TRBD1
CASSRQGITGELFF
TGTGCCAGCAGTAGACAGGGGATCACCGGGGAGCTGTTTTTT
>TRBV5-6|.|TRBJ1-1|.
CASSLYGGIITEAFF
TGTGCCAGCAGCCTTTACGGCGGGATAATCACTGAAGCTTTCTTT
>TRBV5-1|once|TRBJ2-7|TRBD2
CASRRGLAGGEYEQYF
TGCGCCAGCAGAAGGGGACTAGCGGGAGGTGAATACGAGCAGTACTTC
>TRBV5-1|once|TRBJ1-4|TRBD1
CASSLSPTGGEKLFF
TGCGCCAGCAGCTTGTCTCCGACAGGGGGTGAAAAACTGTTTTTT
>TRBV7-9|.|TRBJ1-3|TRBD1
CASSPGQGYTIYF
TGTGCCAGCAGCCCCGGACAGGGATACACCATATATTTT
>TRBV27|.|TRBJ1-5|TRBD1
CASSGGTGFNQPQHF
TGTGCCAGCAGTGGAGGGACAGGCTTCAATCAGCCCCAGCATTTT
>TRBV11-2|once|TRBJ1-4|.
CASSFFEGLATNEKLFF
TGTGCCAGCAGCTTTTTTGAGGGTCTCGCAACTAATGAAAAACTGTTTTTT
>TRBV28|.|TRBJ1-1|.
CASTSSHPGGPTEAFF
TGTGCCAGCACTTCGTCGCACCCGGGGGGACCCACTGAAGCTTTCTTT
>TRBV5-4|.|TRBJ2-1|TRBD2
CASSLRLADNEQFF
TGTGCCAGCAGCTTGAGACTAGCGGACAATGAGCAGTTCTTC
>TRBV11-2|.|TRBJ2-1|.
CASSSPRGLHNNEQFF
TGTGCCAGCAGTTCGCCCCGAGGGTTACACAACAATGAGCAGTTCTTC
>TRBV2|.|TRBJ2-2|TRBD2
CASSVLAGVSGELFF
TGTGCCAGCAGTGTTCTAGCGGGAGTCAGCGGGGAGCTGTTTTTT
>TRBV5-1|.|TRBJ2-5|TRBD1
CASSPYWSGGGETQYF
TGCGCCAGCAGCCCGTACTGGTCAGGGGGCGGAGAGACCCAGTACTTC
>TRBV5-1|.|TRBJ2-1|.
CASSLGGDYNEQFF
TGCGCCAGCAGCTTGGGCGGGGATTACAATGAGCAGTTCTTC
>TRBV6-6|.|TRBJ2-1|TRBD2
CASSYGGLGSYNEQFF
TGTGCCAGCAGTTACGGGGGACTAGGCTCCTACAATGAGCAGTTCTTC
>TRBV2|few|TRBJ1-1|.
CASSALEGGTEAFF
TGTGCCAGCAGTGCCTTGGAAGGGGGAACTGAAGCTTTCTTT
>TRBV5-1|.|TRBJ2-7|.
CASSLYRGLTYEQYF
TGCGCCAGCAGCTTGTACAGGGGACTTACCTACGAGCAGTACTTC
>TRBV6-5|.|TRBJ2-7|TRBD1
CASSYGTGTYEQYF
TGTGCCAGCAGTTACGGGACAGGGACTTACGAGCAGTACTTC
>TRBV2|.|TRBJ2-3|.
CASSDDPAARNTQYF
TGTGCCAGCAGTGATGATCCAGCGGCACGGAATACGCAGTATTTT
>TRBV28|.|TRBJ2-5|.
CASSSMDRHQETQYF
TGTGCCAGCAGTTCTATGGACAGACACCAAGAGACCCAGTACTTC
>TRBV6-1|.|TRBJ1-5|TRBD1
CASDDRGSNQPQHF
TGTGCCAGCGACGACAGGGGCAGCAATCAGCCCCAGCATTTT
>TRBV2|.|TRBJ1-1|TRBD1
CASRWTGVTEAFF
TGTGCCAGCAGGTGGACAGGGGTCACTGAAGCTTTCTTT
>TRBV29-1|.|TRBJ1-2|TRBD1
CSVLGQGGNYGYTF
TGCAGCGTTCTCGGACAGGGGGGAAACTATGGCTACACCTTC
>TRBV30|.|TRBJ1-4|.
CAWRQSTNEKLFF
TGTGCCTGGAGACAGTCAACTAATGAAAAACTGTTTTTT
>TRBV29-1|few|TRBJ2-1|.
CSTKLLGNYAEQFF
TGCAGCACTAAACTACTAGGGAATTATGCTGAGCAGTTCTTC
>TRBV28|.|TRBJ1-1|.
CASSKHGGGSTEAFF
TGTGCCAGCAGTAAACATGGTGGAGGGTCGACTGAAGCTTTCTTT
>TRBV29-1|.|TRBJ2-2|TRBD2
CSVTKGLAGGPGTGELFF
TGCAGCGTCACAAAAGGACTAGCGGGAGGGCCCGGCACCGGGGAGCTGTTTTTT
>TRBV7-2|.|TRBJ2-7|TRBD2
CASSRKGLVGLSAGYEQYF
TGTGCCAGCAGCCGCAAGGGACTAGTAGGCTTAAGTGCCGGCTACGAGCAGTACTTC
>TRBV18|.|TRBJ2-5|.
CASSPPRPNQETQYF
TGTGCCAGCTCACCACCGAGGCCCAACCAAGAGACCCAGTACTTC
>TRBV28|.|TRBJ2-6|.
CASSRSYGANVLTF
TGTGCCAGCAGCCGCTCCTATGGGGCCAACGTCCTGACTTTC
>TRBV4-1|.|TRBJ1-4|TRBD1
CASSPTPGQGAGEKLFF
TGCGCCAGCAGCCCCACCCCTGGACAGGGGGCTGGTGAAAAACTGTTTTTT
>TRBV30|few|TRBJ2-1|.
CAWSVETLLNNEQFF
TGTGCCTGGAGTGTCGAGACACTGCTAAACAATGAGCAGTTCTTC
>TRBV29-1|once|TRBJ2-5|TRBD1
CSVPGQGAGQYF
TGCAGCGTACCGGGACAGGGGGCCGGGCAGTACTTC
>TRBV19|few|TRBJ2-6|TRBD1
CASSKTGASSGANVLTF
TGTGCCAGTAGTAAGACAGGGGCCTCCTCTGGGGCCAACGTCCTGACTTTC
>TRBV2|.|TRBJ2-3|TRBD2
CASSEAGGNTQYF
TGTGCCAGCAGTGAAGCGGGGGGGAATACGCAGTATTTT
>TRBV7-2|.|TRBJ2-1|.
CASSLGTYNEQFF
TGTGCCAGCAGCTTAGGTACCTACAATGAGCAGTTCTTC
>TRBV10-2|.|TRBJ2-2|.
CASSDGQSNTGELFF
TGCGCCAGCAGTGACGGACAATCGAACACCGGGGAGCTGTTTTTT
>TRBV6-5|.|TRBJ2-1|TRBD2
CASSNLAGAQLEQFF
TGTGCCAGCAGTAATCTAGCGGGCGCCCAACTTGAGCAGTTCTTC
>TRBV18|few|TRBJ2-7|TRBD1
CASSNQGQGAYEQYF
TGTGCCAGCTCAAACCAAGGACAGGGGGCCTACGAGCAGTACTTC
>TRBV5-5|.|TRBJ2-2|.
CASSLGLEFAGELFF
TGTGCCAGCAGCTTGGGACTCGAGTTCGCCGGGGAGCTGTTTTTT
>TRBV25-1|.|TRBJ1-3|.
CASTSPGLTGNTIYF
TGTGCCAGCACCTCGCCAGGGCTCACTGGAAACACCATATATTTT
>TRBV27|.|TRBJ2-7|TRBD2
CASSLSTSGRRSYEQYF
TGTGCCAGCAGTTTATCTACTAGCGGGAGAAGGTCCTACGAGCAGTACTTC
>TRBV5-4|.|TRBJ1-6|.
CASSLTGYNGSPLHF
TGTGCCAGCAGCTTGACAGGCTACAACGGTTCACCCCTCCACTTT
>TRBV7-9|.|TRBJ1-1|.
CASSPRFGGGDTEAFF
TGTGCCAGCAGCCCTAGGTTCGGGGGTGGGGACACTGAAGCTTTCTTT
>TRBV6-5|.|TRBJ2-7|TRBD2
CASSYSPGGGSFEQYF
TGTGCCAGCAGTTACTCACCGGGCGGGGGGTCCTTCGAGCAGTACTTC
>TRBV11-3|.|TRBJ2-2|.
CASSLWGLDGELFF
TGTGCCAGCAGCTTATGGGGCCTTGACGGGGAGCTGTTTTTT